This T cell receptor beta chain was retrieved from a study of post-analysis software for immune sequencing data. About the research overall: Relapsing-remitting, secondary progressive and progressive-relapsing courses of multiple sclerosis were included. Overall study findings and caveats: TRBV5-6, TRBV5-1 and TRBV20-1 were among roughly five TRBV segments more frequent in patients than controls. F measure grouped same-batch samples tightly together. Diversity measured as normalized Chao1 was significantly lower in multiple sclerosis patients than in controls.

V lost 2 bases and J lost 2, with 8 bases in between. The CDR3 is 14 residues long. Germline V gene lookup returns CDR1 MNHEY and CDR2 SVGAGI. Carried by the TCR beta cDNA libraries were unique molecular identifiers. TCRdb passed the PCR reads through MiXCR, listing each CDR3 protein once. The profile shows approximately 690,000 distinct CDR3 sequences, 55% to 60% of them singletons. This clonotype was counted only a few times. Its antigen is undetermined. Material: blood. The chain recombines TRBV6-5 with TRBJ2-3; D not resolved. The sequence came from a girl between 2 and 10 years old with multiple sclerosis. CDR3: CASSYRGPTDTQYF. For the CDR3, the DNA is TGTGCCAGCAGTTACCGTGGCCCCACAGATACGCAGTATTTT.